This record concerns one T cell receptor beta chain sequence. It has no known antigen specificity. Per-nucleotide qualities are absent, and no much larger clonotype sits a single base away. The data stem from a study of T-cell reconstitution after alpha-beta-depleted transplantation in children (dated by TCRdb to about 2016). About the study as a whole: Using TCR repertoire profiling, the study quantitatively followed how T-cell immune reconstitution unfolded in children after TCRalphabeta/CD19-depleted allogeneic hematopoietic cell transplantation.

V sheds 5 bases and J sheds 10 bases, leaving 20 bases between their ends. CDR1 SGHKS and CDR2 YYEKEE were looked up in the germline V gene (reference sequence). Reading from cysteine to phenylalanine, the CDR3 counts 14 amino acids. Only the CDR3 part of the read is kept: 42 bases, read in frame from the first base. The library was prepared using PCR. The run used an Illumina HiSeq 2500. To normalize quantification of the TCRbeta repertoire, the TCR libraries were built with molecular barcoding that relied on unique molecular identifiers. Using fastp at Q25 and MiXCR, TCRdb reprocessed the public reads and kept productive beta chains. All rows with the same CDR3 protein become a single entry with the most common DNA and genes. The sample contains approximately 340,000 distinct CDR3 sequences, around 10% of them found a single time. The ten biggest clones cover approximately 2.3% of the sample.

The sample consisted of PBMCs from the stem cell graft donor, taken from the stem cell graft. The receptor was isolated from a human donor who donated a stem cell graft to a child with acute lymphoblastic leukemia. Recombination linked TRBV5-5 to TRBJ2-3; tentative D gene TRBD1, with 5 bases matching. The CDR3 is CASRGATAPGPQYF. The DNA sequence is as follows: TGTGCCAGCAGAGGCGCGACAGCCCCCGGACCGCAGTATTTT.